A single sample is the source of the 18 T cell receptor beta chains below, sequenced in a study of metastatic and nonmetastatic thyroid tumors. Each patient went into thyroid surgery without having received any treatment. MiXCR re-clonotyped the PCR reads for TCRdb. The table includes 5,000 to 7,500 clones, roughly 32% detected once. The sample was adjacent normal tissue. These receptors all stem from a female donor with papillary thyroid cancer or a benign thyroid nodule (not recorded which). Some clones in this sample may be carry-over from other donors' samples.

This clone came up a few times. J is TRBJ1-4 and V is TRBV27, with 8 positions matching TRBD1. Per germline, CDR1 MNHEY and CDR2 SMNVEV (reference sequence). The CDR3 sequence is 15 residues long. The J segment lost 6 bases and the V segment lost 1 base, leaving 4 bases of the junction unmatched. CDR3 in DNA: TGTGCCAGCAGTTTATTCGGGACAGGATATGAAAAACTGTTTTTT. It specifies CASSLFGTGYEKLFF.

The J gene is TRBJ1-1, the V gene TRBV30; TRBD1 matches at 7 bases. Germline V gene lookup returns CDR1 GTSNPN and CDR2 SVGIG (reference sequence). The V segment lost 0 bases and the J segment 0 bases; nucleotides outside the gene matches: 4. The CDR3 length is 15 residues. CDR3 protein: CAWSVRGQLNTEAFF. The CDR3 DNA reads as TGTGCCTGGAGTGTACGGGGACAGCTGAACACTGAAGCTTTCTTT.

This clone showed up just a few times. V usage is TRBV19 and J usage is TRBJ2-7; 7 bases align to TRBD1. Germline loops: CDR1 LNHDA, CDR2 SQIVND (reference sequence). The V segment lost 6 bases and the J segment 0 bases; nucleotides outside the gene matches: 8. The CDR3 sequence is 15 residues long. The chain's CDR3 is CASSTVGTVSYEQYF. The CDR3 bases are TGTGCCAGTAGCACTGTGGGGACAGTCTCCTACGAGCAGTACTTC.

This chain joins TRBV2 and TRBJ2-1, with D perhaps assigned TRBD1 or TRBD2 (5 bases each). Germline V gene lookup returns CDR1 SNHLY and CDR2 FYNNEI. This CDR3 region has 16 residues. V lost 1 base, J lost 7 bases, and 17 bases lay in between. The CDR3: CASSEGFGTPDNEQFF. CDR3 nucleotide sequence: TGTGCCAGCAGTGAAGGCTTTGGGACCCCTGATAATGAGCAGTTCTTC.

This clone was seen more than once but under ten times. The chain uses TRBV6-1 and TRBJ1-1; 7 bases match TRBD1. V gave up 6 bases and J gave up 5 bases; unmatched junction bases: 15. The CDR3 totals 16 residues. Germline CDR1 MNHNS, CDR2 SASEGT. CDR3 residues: CASRTDRAERHTEAFF. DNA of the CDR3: TGTGCCAGCAGGACCGACAGGGCGGAACGTCATACTGAAGCTTTCTTT.

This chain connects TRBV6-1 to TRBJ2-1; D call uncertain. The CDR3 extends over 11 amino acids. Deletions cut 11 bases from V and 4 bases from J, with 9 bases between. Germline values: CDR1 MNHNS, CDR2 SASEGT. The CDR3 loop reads CAALGYNEQFF. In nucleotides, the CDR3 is TGTGCCGCTCTCGGTTACAATGAGCAGTTCTTC.

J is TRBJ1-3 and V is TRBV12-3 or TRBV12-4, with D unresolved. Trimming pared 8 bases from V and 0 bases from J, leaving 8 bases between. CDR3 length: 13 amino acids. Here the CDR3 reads CASPDGSGNTIYF. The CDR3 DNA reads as TGTGCCAGCCCGGACGGCTCTGGAAACACCATATATTTT.

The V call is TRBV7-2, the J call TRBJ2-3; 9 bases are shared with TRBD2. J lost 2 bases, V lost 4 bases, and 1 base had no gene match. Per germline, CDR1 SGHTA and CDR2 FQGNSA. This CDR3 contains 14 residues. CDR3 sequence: CASSSSGATDTQYF. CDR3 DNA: TGTGCCAGCAGCTCTAGCGGGGCCACAGATACGCAGTATTTT.

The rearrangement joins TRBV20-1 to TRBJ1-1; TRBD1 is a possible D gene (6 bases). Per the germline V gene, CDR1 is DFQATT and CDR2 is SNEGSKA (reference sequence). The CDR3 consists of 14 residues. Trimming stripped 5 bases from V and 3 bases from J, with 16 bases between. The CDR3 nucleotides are TGCAGTGCTGAATCGCAGGACAGACACACTGAAGCTTTCTTT. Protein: CSAESQDRHTEAFF.

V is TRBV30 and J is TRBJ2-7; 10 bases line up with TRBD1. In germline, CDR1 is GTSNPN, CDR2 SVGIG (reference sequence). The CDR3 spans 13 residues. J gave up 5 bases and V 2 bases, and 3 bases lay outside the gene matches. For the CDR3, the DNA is TGTGCCTGGAGTACCGGGACAGGGGACGAGCAGTACTTC. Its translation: CAWSTGTGDEQYF.

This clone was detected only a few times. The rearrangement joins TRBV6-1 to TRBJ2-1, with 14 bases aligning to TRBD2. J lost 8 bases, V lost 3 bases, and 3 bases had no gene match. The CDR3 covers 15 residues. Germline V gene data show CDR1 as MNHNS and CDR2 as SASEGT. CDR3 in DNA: TGTGCCAGCAGTGAGACTAGCGGGAGGGGGTATGAGCAGTTCTTC. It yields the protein CASSETSGRGYEQFF.

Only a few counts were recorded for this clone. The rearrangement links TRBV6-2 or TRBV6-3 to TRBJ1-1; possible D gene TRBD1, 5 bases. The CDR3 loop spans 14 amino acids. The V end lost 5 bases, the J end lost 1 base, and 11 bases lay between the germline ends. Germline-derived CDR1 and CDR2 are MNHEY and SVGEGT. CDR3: CASSPYTGNTEAFF. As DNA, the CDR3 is TGTGCCAGCAGTCCCTATACAGGGAACACTGAAGCTTTCTTT.

This chain's CDR3 is CASSDGTSGYNEQFF. CDR3 nucleotide sequence: TGTGCCAGCAGCGACGGGACTAGCGGGTACAATGAGCAGTTCTTC. The V gene is TRBV12-3 or TRBV12-4, the J gene TRBJ2-1, with TRBD2 matching over 12 bases. CDR3 length: 15 amino acids. V shed 6 bases and J 4 bases; nucleotides not matched to a gene: 4.

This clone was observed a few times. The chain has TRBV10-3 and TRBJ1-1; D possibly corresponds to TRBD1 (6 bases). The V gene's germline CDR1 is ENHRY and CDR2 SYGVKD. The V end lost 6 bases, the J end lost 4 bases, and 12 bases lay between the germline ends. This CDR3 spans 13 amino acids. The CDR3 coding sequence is TGTGCCATCAGACAGGGATGGGCCACTGAAGCTTTCTTT. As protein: CAIRQGWATEAFF.

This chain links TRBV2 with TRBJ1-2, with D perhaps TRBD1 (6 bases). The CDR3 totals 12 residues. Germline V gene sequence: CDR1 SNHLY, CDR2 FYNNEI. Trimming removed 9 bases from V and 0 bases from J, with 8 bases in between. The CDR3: CARHRANYGYTF. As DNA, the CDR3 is TGTGCCAGACACAGGGCTAACTATGGCTACACCTTC.

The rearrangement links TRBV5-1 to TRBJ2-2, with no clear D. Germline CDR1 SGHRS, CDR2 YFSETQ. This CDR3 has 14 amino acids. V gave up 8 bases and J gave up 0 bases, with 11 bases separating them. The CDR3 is CASGHRTNTGELFF. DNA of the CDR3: TGCGCCAGTGGTCACCGGACGAACACCGGGGAGCTGTTTTTT.

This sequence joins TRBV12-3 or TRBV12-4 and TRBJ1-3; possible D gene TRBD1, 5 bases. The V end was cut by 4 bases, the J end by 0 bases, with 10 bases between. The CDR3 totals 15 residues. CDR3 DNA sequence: TGTGCCAGCAGTTGGGACGCCGACTCTGGAAACACCATATATTTT. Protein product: CASSWDADSGNTIYF.

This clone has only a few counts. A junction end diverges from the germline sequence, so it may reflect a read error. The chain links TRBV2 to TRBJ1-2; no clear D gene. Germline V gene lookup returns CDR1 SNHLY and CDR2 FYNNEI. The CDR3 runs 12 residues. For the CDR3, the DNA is TGCGCCAGCAGCCAAGTGGAAGGCCGGCCTTTCTTC. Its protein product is CASSQVEGRPFF.